These 28 T cell receptor beta chains were sequenced from one sample in a study of cytomegalovirus exposure and HLA in healthy donors. The PCR had 60 Vbeta and 13 Jbeta primers. Assay used: immunoSEQ multiplex PCR; TCRdb lists only in-frame clones, some missing. Seen here are about 130,000 clones, just under 75% observed once, and the top ten hold more than 6%. Sequencing was done on a sample of PBMCs. These receptors were obtained from a man aged 40-50 years in good health and CMV-seropositive.

The CDR3 DNA is TGTGCCAGCAGTTTGGGAAGGGGGCGCGCCTATAATTCACCCCTCCACTTT. Its translation is CASSLGRGRAYNSPLHF. V is TRBV27 and J is TRBJ1-6; 7 positions agree with TRBD1. There are 17 residues in the CDR3. The J segment lost 2 bases and the V segment lost 3 bases, leaving 7 bases of the junction unmatched. CDR1 MNHEY and CDR2 SMNVEV come from the germline V gene (reference sequence).

The rearrangement uses TRBV27 and TRBJ2-1, with 8 bases that match TRBD1. Germline CDR1 and CDR2: MNHEY and SMNVEV (reference sequence). This CDR3 is built from 15 residues. V lost 5 bases and J lost 0; bases outside the gene matches: 3. CDR3 protein: CASSRQGSSYNEQFF. The CDR3 DNA is TGTGCCAGCAGTCGACAGGGGAGCTCCTACAATGAGCAGTTCTTC.

The CDR3 DNA is TGTGCCAGCAGTTTATCGTGGGGGGTATCCTACGAGCAGTACTTC. This sequence encodes CASSLSWGVSYEQYF. This chain joins TRBV27 and TRBJ2-7; D might be TRBD2 (6 bases). CDR1 and CDR2 (germline): MNHEY, SMNVEV (reference sequence). Trimming took off 0 bases at V and 1 base at J, with 10 bases between the two ends. The CDR3 covers 15 residues.

This clone was seen more than once but under ten times. The chain links TRBV30 to TRBJ1-4; D gene ambiguous. Per the germline V gene, CDR1 is GTSNPN and CDR2 is SVGIG (reference sequence). The germline V and J ends were trimmed by 7 bases and 0 bases, with 12 bases remaining between them. The CDR3 has 14 residues. In DNA form, the CDR3 reads TGTGCCTTTTCCCAAAGCGCAACTAATGAAAAACTGTTTTTT. Its translation: CAFSQSATNEKLFF.

This sequence joins TRBV14 and TRBJ2-1; TRBD2 matches 8 bases. Unmatched junction bases numbered 10, after V lost 3 bases and J lost 9 bases. In germline, CDR1 is SGHDN, CDR2 FVKESK. This CDR3 comprises 15 residues. The CDR3: CASSQGGLARGEQFF. CDR3 coding DNA: TGTGCCAGCAGCCAGGGAGGACTAGCCCGTGGTGAGCAGTTCTTC.

This clone was picked up a small number of times. The genes are TRBV5-1 and TRBJ1-4; 7 bases agree with TRBD1. The CDR3 loop spans 19 amino acids. V shed 4 bases and J 8 bases; nucleotides not matched to a gene: 23. From germline, CDR1 is SGHRS and CDR2 YFSETQ. The CDR3 DNA reads TGCGCCAGCAGCCCGGACCGTTTCGACAGGGCCGATTTTCACGAAAAACTGTTTTTT. Amino acid sequence: CASSPDRFDRADFHEKLFF.

V and J are TRBV28 and TRBJ2-7; no firm D call. The CDR3 is made up of 12 amino acids. Germline assignment: CDR1 MDHEN and CDR2 SYDVKM. Trimming left V 1 base short and J 3 bases short, with 4 bases between. The CDR3 sequence: CASSLLVYEQYF. The CDR3 nucleotides are TGTGCCAGCAGTTTATTAGTCTACGAGCAGTACTTC.

This chain joins TRBV11-3 and TRBJ2-1, with 13 bases aligning to TRBD2. The CDR3 is 14 amino acids. CDR1 SGHNT and CDR2 YENEEA come from the germline V gene. Trimming took 5 bases from V and 9 from J; bases not matched to a gene: 4. CDR3 protein: CASSRLAGGGEQFF. DNA for the CDR3: TGTGCCAGCAGCCGACTAGCGGGGGGCGGTGAGCAGTTCTTC.

The chain links TRBV11-1 to TRBJ2-3; TRBD1 aligns across 8 bases. Germline CDR1 reads SGHAT; CDR2 reads FQDESV (reference sequence). The length of the CDR3 is 13 residues. V dropped 4 bases and J dropped 7; count of bases not matched to a gene: 4. The CDR3, as DNA: TGTGCCAGCAGCTCCCAGGGGGCGTATACGCAGTATTTT. Translated, it gives CASSSQGAYTQYF.

In this sample, this clone turned up once. The chain has TRBV10-3 and TRBJ2-7; 12 bases align to TRBD2. V was clipped by 5 bases and J by 6 bases; unmatched bases: 11. CDR3 length equals 16 residues. CDR1 is ENHRY, CDR2 SYGVKD, per germline. The CDR3 loop is CAISPLAGGPVPEQYF. In DNA, the CDR3 is TGTGCCATCAGTCCACTAGCGGGAGGCCCGGTTCCCGAGCAGTACTTC.

This clone was counted between two and nine times. The rearrangement uses TRBV7-2 and TRBJ1-1; D gene unclear. CDR3 length: 13 amino acids. V gave up 1 base and J gave up 1 base, with 4 bases separating them. Germline CDR1 is SGHTA and CDR2 is FQGNSA. In DNA, the CDR3 is TGTGCCAGCAGCTTAGACAGGAACACTGAAGCTTTCTTT. This encodes CASSLDRNTEAFF.

This sequence joins TRBV4-1 and TRBJ2-1, with a possible D match to TRBD2 (7 bases). V lost 0 bases to trimming and J lost 2 bases, with 11 bases between them. The germline V gene encodes CDR1 MGHRA and CDR2 YSYEKL. The CDR3 has 16 residues. The CDR3 region has the DNA TGCGCCAGCAGCCAAGATCGGGGGGCCACCTACAATGAGCAGTTCTTC. This codes for CASSQDRGATYNEQFF.

This chain connects TRBV7-9 to TRBJ2-3; 9 bases align to TRBD2. Per the germline V gene, CDR1 is SEHNR and CDR2 is FQNEAQ (reference sequence). The V gene end was trimmed by 5 bases and the J gene end by 2 bases; junction bases not matched to a gene: 8. CDR3 length: 16 residues. CDR3 sequence: CASSPPASGNTDTQYF. CDR3 nucleotide sequence: TGTGCCAGCAGCCCCCCGGCTAGCGGGAACACAGATACGCAGTATTTT. The complete variable domain, with remaining parts taken from reference TRBV7-9 and TRBJ2-3, reads DTGVSQNPRHKITKRGQNVTFRCDPISEHNRLYWYRQTLGQGPEFLTYFQNEAQLEKSRLLSDRFSAERPKGSFSTLEIQRTEQGDSAMYLCASSPPASGNTDTQYFGPGTRLTVL.

The chain links TRBV6-5 to TRBJ2-7; TRBD1 aligns across 11 bases. CDR1 is MNHEY and CDR2 is SVGAGI in the germline V gene. There are 14 residues in the CDR3. With V trimmed by 8 bases and J by 7 bases, 10 bases remained unmatched. The CDR3 DNA is TGTGCCAGCCGATGGACAGGGGGCAGGGGAGAGCAGTACTTC. Its protein is CASRWTGGRGEQYF.

J is TRBJ2-4 and V is TRBV28; possible D gene TRBD2, 5 bases. V lost 3 bases and J lost 6, with 15 bases in between. CDR1 is MDHEN and CDR2 is SYDVKM in the germline V gene. The CDR3 runs to 15 residues. The CDR3 DNA reads TGTGCCAGCAGTTTCCGAAAAGCCCGGGGAAACATTCAGTACTTC. This translates into CASSFRKARGNIQYF. The full variable domain, completed using reference TRBV28 and TRBJ2-4, is DVKVTQSSRYLVKRTGEKVFLECVQDMDHENMFWYRQDPGLGLRLIYFSYDVKMKEKGDIPEGYSVSREKKERFSLILESASTNQTSMYLCASSFRKARGNIQYFGAGTRLSVL.

The CDR3: CASSLVFSYEQYF. The CDR3 region has the DNA TGTGCCAGCAGTTTAGTTTTTTCCTACGAGCAGTACTTC. This chain uses TRBV6-5 with TRBJ2-5; D is undetermined. The J call is in doubt because the DNA end fits TRBJ2-7 better. There are 13 residues in the CDR3. The germline V gene encodes CDR1 MNHEY and CDR2 SVGAGI.

This clone was observed a handful of times. This chain joins TRBV18 and TRBJ2-5; 7 bases line up with TRBD1. The CDR3 has 13 amino acids. J gave up 4 bases and V 6 bases, and 5 bases lay outside the gene matches. CDR1 is KGHSH, CDR2 LQKENI, per germline. The CDR3: CASSDRAGETQYF. The CDR3 DNA is TGTGCCAGCTCCGACAGGGCGGGAGAGACCCAGTACTTC. Supplemented by reference TRBV18 and TRBJ2-5, the full variable domain reads NAGVMQNPRHLVRRRGQEARLRCSPMKGHSHVYWYRQLPEEGLKFMVYLQKENIIDESGMPKERFSAEFPKEGPSILRIQQVVRGDSAAYFCASSDRAGETQYFGPGTRLLVL.

The V gene is TRBV5-1, the J gene TRBJ2-3; 7 bases map to TRBD2. CDR3 size: 14 residues. The junction had 7 bases not matched to a gene; V was cut back by 4 bases and J by 5 bases. In germline, CDR1 is SGHRS, CDR2 YFSETQ. CDR3 coding DNA: TGCGCCAGCAGCGCCCAGCGGGGAGGAGATACGCAGTATTTT. The encoded protein is CASSAQRGGDTQYF.

This clone has at least ten counts. This chain links TRBV30 with TRBJ1-4, with 7 nucleotides matching TRBD1. This CDR3 contains 15 residues. Germline V CDR1 and CDR2: GTSNPN, SVGIG (reference sequence). V gave up 0 bases and J gave up 0 bases; unmatched junction bases: 1. CDR3 sequence (DNA): TGTGCCTGGAGTGTACAGGGGACAACTAATGAAAAACTGTTTTTT. This translates into CAWSVQGTTNEKLFF.

The chain joins TRBV14 to TRBJ2-5; perhaps TRBD2 as D (6 bases). Germline V gene lookup returns CDR1 SGHDN and CDR2 FVKESK. CDR3 size: 14 residues. Trimming stripped 1 base from V and 5 bases from J, with 11 bases between. CDR3 sequence (DNA): TGTGCCAGCAGCCAAGCGGGACTTCGGGAGACCCAGTACTTC. It specifies CASSQAGLRETQYF.

This clone occurred a few times. The rearrangement links TRBV6-1 to TRBJ1-5; 8 bases fit TRBD1. Germline trimming cut 10 bases from V and 7 bases from J; bases unmatched to any gene: 9. Germline CDR1 and CDR2: MNHNS and SASEGT. The CDR3 has 13 amino acids. The CDR3 DNA sequence: TGTGCCACCGCGGACAGGGCAAAGCAGCCCCAGCATTTT. Residues: CATADRAKQPQHF.

The V and J genes are TRBV15 and TRBJ1-1, with 7 bases that match TRBD1. This CDR3 region has 14 residues. Germline trimming cut 9 bases from V and 2 bases from J; bases unmatched to any gene: 9. The V gene's germline CDR1 is LNHNV and CDR2 YYDKDF (reference sequence). CDR3 sequence (DNA): TGTGCCACAAAGGGGACAGCTGATAACACTGAAGCTTTCTTT. Translation: CATKGTADNTEAFF.

The gene calls are TRBV5-1 and TRBJ2-5; TRBD1 matches at 9 bases. V lost 4 bases, J lost 0 bases, and 7 bases stayed unmatched. The CDR3 extends over 16 amino acids. CDR1 SGHRS and CDR2 YFSETQ come from the germline V gene. The CDR3 coding sequence is TGCGCCAGCAGCACCGGGACAGGGCAATACCAAGAGACCCAGTACTTC. It translates to CASSTGTGQYQETQYF.

The chain joins TRBV27 to TRBJ2-7; perhaps TRBD1 as D (6 bases). Trimming cost V 5 bases and J 2 bases, with 13 bases left between them. The CDR3 is 14 residues long. Germline CDR1 reads MNHEY; CDR2 reads SMNVEV (reference sequence). DNA of the CDR3: TGTGCCAGCAGTATTCAACAGGGAACCTACGAGCAGTACTTC. Its translation is CASSIQQGTYEQYF.

This clone appeared once. The rearrangement uses TRBV28 and TRBJ1-4, with 7 bases lining up with TRBD1. From germline, CDR1 is MDHEN and CDR2 SYDVKM. With 7 bases clipped from V and 5 bases from J, the junction kept 7 bases outside the gene matches. The CDR3 totals 14 residues. The CDR3 nucleotides are TGTGCCAGCAAGGCGGGGACAGCAAATGAAAAACTGTTTTTT. The encoded protein is CASKAGTANEKLFF.

The V and J genes are TRBV5-6 and TRBJ2-2; the D gene is possibly TRBD2 (5 bases). Germline V gene data show CDR1 as SGHDT and CDR2 as YYEEEE. Trimming removed 1 base from V and 9 bases from J, with 16 bases in between. This CDR3 has 15 residues. This CDR3 is CASSLRPVGGWELFF. The CDR3 DNA follows: TGTGCCAGCAGCTTGCGCCCGGTCGGAGGTTGGGAGCTGTTTTTT. Full variable domain (missing parts from reference TRBV5-6 and TRBJ2-2): DAGVTQSPTHLIKTRGQQVTLRCSPKSGHDTVSWYQQALGQGPQFIFQYYEEEERQRGNFPDRFSGHQFPNYSSELNVNALLLGDSALYLCASSLRPVGGWELFFGEGSRLTVL.

V is TRBV27 and J is TRBJ2-5; possibly TRBD1 for D (6 bases). The V and J ends lost 5 bases and 4 bases respectively, with 14 bases between them. Looked up from germline, CDR1 is MNHEY and CDR2 is SMNVEV (reference sequence). The CDR3 extends over 14 amino acids. The CDR3 reads CASSPTQGRETQYF. The CDR3 DNA is TGTGCCAGCAGTCCAACACAGGGCCGAGAGACCCAGTACTTC.

This clone was picked up a small number of times. The V and J genes are TRBV7-2 and TRBJ2-1; D not resolved. V was shortened by 2 bases and J by 6 bases, with 8 bases between the two germline ends. CDR1 and CDR2 (germline): SGHTA, FQGNSA. CDR3 length: 13 amino acids. CDR3 coding DNA: TGTGCCAGCAGCTTACTCCTACGCAATGAGCAGTTCTTC. Translated: CASSLLLRNEQFF.